The clone carrying this T cell receptor (beta chain) was seen at least ten times. TRB was amplified from about 250-500 ng of blood genomic DNA. The sample belongs to a study of T and B cells in COVID-19 patients. The overall study: Blood was sampled from COVID-19 patients who were either actively infected or recovered. Recovered patients mostly had mild to moderate COVID-19 managed as outpatients. Critical illness requiring mechanical ventilation or extracorporeal membrane oxygenation affected about 65% of the 20 active-infection patients.

Multiplex PCR with BIOMED2 TRB-A/B primer pools amplified TRB rearrangements. MiXCR, run by TCRdb on the multiplex PCR reads, gives a single entry per CDR3 protein. Of a few thousand distinct CDR3 sequences listed, nearly 20% were seen once; the top ten hold 6.5%. Losses at the gene ends were 3 bases for V and 7 bases for J; bases not matched to a gene: 9. Germline V CDR1 and CDR2: DFQATT, SNEGSKA (reference sequence). This CDR3 spans 14 amino acids. This receptor was identified in a human donor who had recovered from COVID-19. Material: blood. The chain recombines TRBV20-1 with TRBJ2-3; TRBD2 matches at 8 bases. The CDR3 bases are TGCAGTGCTAGCTTAGCGGGGCGATCGAATACGCAGTATTTT. It encodes CSASLAGRSNTQYF.